Sequencing of this TCR beta chain was carried out in a study of blood T cell repertoires in COVID-19. Generated by immunoSEQ multiplex PCR, the TCRdb table keeps only in-frame clones and is missing some. The data show roughly 100,000 clones, with almost 95% seen just once and around 5% held by the top ten. The germline CDR1 and CDR2 sequences are MDHEN and SYDVKM. This CDR3 spans 15 amino acids. V was cut by 2 bases and J by 1 base, with 8 bases left in between. This TCR was sampled from a man aged 45-65 years with active COVID-19. This chain uses TRBV28 with TRBJ1-4; D gene uncertain. The sequenced sample was peripheral blood. The CDR3 region is CASSLSRGTNEKLFF. The CDR3 DNA is TGTGCCAGCAGTTTAAGCCGGGGAACTAATGAAAAACTGTTTTTT.